The clone carrying this TCR beta chain was observed at least ten times. This entry comes from a study of human T cells and chemical hapten exposure. Individual cDNA molecules in this library carried unique molecular identifiers. TCRdb re-analysed the RACE reads in MiXCR, keeping a single row per CDR3 protein. Altogether under 450,000 distinct CDR3 sequences are present, about 6.3% being singletons, with the ten largest covering about 5.4%. The time point: patch test 2, 6 weeks after DPC sensitization. Treatment of the sample: therapeutic diphenylcyclopropenone sensitization with weekly scalp DPC. CDR1 is SGHTA and CDR2 is FQGTGA in the germline V gene. The CDR3 is 16 amino acids. Trimming removed 5 bases from V and 10 bases from J, with 24 bases in between.

The specimen was whole blood, collected in connection with sensitization to the hapten diphenylcyclopropenone (DPC). This chain uses TRBV7-3 with TRBJ2-1, with D perhaps TRBD1 or TRBD2 (5 bases each). The source of this sequence is a woman in her late teens or twenties with alopecia areata. Some clones in this sample may be carry-over from other donors' samples. The CDR3 sequence: CASSPNSGASVTEQFF. The CDR3 DNA reads as TGTGCCAGCAGCCCTAATTCCGGGGCCTCTGTCACCGAGCAGTTCTTC.